A single sample gave rise to the 30 T cell receptor beta chains below, sequenced in a study of cytomegalovirus exposure and HLA in healthy donors (dated by TCRdb to about 2017). Library generation was performed with the immunoSEQ multiplex PCR assay. A mixture of 60 forward primers for TCR Vbeta segments and 13 reverse primers for TCR Jbeta segments was used in the multiplex PCR. TCRdb provides this immuneACCESS table in a form limited to in-frame rearrangements. Some clones are lacking; in checked studies, under half of them reflect an unresolved V gene, and why the rest are absent is not known. In all, the sample holds around 150,000 clones, and 82% of those were seen once. The top ten constitute more than 1.3% of the sample. Sequencing used PBMCs. The receptors shown here come from a girl aged 5 to 17 in good health and CMV-seropositive.

The genes are TRBV7-3 and TRBJ2-1; 13 bases agree with TRBD2. The CDR3 sequence is 15 residues long. Germline V lookup: CDR1 SGHTA, CDR2 FQGTGA. With 4 bases clipped from V and 6 bases from J, the junction kept 3 bases outside the gene matches. CDR3 nucleotide sequence: TGTGCCAGCAGCTGGGGACTAGCGGGGCTCAATGAGCAGTTCTTC. Amino acid sequence: CASSWGLAGLNEQFF.

V is TRBV6-5 and J is TRBJ1-1, with D maybe TRBD1 (5 bases). Trimming took 1 base from V and 4 from J, leaving 13 bases between them. From germline, CDR1 is MNHEY and CDR2 SVGAGI. This CDR3 has 15 amino acids. The CDR3 protein is CASSYFGRGGTEAFF. For the CDR3, the DNA is TGTGCCAGCAGTTACTTCGGGAGGGGAGGCACTGAAGCTTTCTTT.

The rearrangement links TRBV5-1 to TRBJ2-2; no clear D gene. Trimming removed 0 bases from V and 2 bases from J, with 2 bases in between. The CDR3 sequence is 13 residues long. Germline V gene data show CDR1 as SGHRS and CDR2 as YFSETQ. The chain's CDR3 is CASSLANTGELFF. The CDR3 coding sequence is TGCGCCAGCAGCTTGGCTAACACCGGGGAGCTGTTTTTT.

The V gene is TRBV6-6, the J gene TRBJ1-2; D is possibly TRBD1 (5 bases). This CDR3 region has 14 residues. The germline V gene encodes CDR1 MNHNY and CDR2 SVGAGI (reference sequence). V was pared by 10 bases and J by 2 bases, with 17 bases between. The CDR3 sequence: CAILSRTINYGYTF. CDR3 nucleotide sequence: TGTGCCATCTTAAGTAGGACAATCAACTATGGCTACACCTTC.

The V gene is TRBV19, the J gene TRBJ1-1; tentative D call: TRBD1 (5 bases). The CDR3 runs 19 residues. V was trimmed by 1 base and J by 0 bases, leaving 21 bases between them. CDR1 is LNHDA and CDR2 is SQIVND in the germline V gene (reference sequence). CDR3 region: CASSIVLVRVRSMNTEAFF. The DNA of the CDR3 is TGTGCCAGTAGTATAGTATTGGTCAGGGTCCGATCCATGAACACTGAAGCTTTCTTT.

The V and J genes are TRBV19 and TRBJ1-1; 7 positions match TRBD1. The germline gives CDR1 LNHDA, CDR2 SQIVND (reference sequence). This CDR3 contains 14 residues. V lost 7 bases to trimming and J lost 0 bases; unmatched junction nucleotides: 5. The CDR3 loop is CASISTGLNTEAFF. In DNA, the CDR3 is TGTGCCAGTATCTCGACAGGGCTGAACACTGAAGCTTTCTTT.

The V call is TRBV19, the J call TRBJ1-1, with D perhaps matching TRBD1 (6 bases). The CDR3 contains 14 residues. V was clipped by 3 bases and J by 4 bases, with 12 bases between them. Per the germline V gene, CDR1 is LNHDA and CDR2 is SQIVND (reference sequence). CDR3 nucleotide sequence: TGTGCCAGTAGTATTGCCCAGGGGCTCACTGAAGCTTTCTTT. This encodes CASSIAQGLTEAFF. The full variable domain, completed using reference TRBV19 and TRBJ1-1, is DGGITQSPKYLFRKEGQNVTLSCEQNLNHDAMYWYRQDPGQGLRLIYYSQIVNDFQKGDIAEGYSVSREKKESFPLTVTSAQKNPTAFYLCASSIAQGLTEAFFGQGTRLTVV.

The chain uses TRBV7-3 and TRBJ2-1; TRBD2 is a possible D gene (5 bases). Germline assignment: CDR1 SGHTA and CDR2 FQGTGA. V lost 5 bases and J lost 10, with 15 bases in between. The CDR3 runs to 13 residues. This CDR3 reads CASSLGSREEQFF. CDR3 nucleotides: TGTGCCAGCAGCCTGGGGAGTCGGGAAGAGCAGTTCTTC.

The chain couples TRBV30 to TRBJ1-2; tentative D call: TRBD1 (6 bases). Germline loops: CDR1 GTSNPN, CDR2 SVGIG (reference sequence). The CDR3 has 12 residues. Trimming stripped 3 bases from V and 10 bases from J, with 15 bases between. The CDR3 region has the DNA TGTGCCTGGAGGGTGGACAGTTTGAACTACACCTTC. Its translation: CAWRVDSLNYTF.

This clone was recorded a few times. V is TRBV5-1 and J is TRBJ1-2, with TRBD1 identical over 8 bases. This CDR3 comprises 15 residues. Trimming at V came to 4 bases and at J to 4 bases, leaving 9 bases not matched to a gene. Germline-derived CDR1 and CDR2 are SGHRS and YFSETQ. The CDR3 coding sequence is TGCGCCAGCAGCGTCAGACAGGGGATCAGCTATGGCTACACCTTC. Protein product: CASSVRQGISYGYTF.

The rearrangement joins TRBV11-2 to TRBJ1-2; D may be TRBD1 (5 bases). From germline, CDR1 is SGHAT and CDR2 FQNNGV. Trimming stripped 3 bases from V and 3 bases from J, with 11 bases between. The CDR3 runs 14 residues. This CDR3 reads CASSLGLTDYGYTF. CDR3 sequence (DNA): TGTGCCAGCAGCTTGGGACTGACCGACTATGGCTACACCTTC.

The chain couples TRBV9 to TRBJ2-7, with 7 bases that match TRBD2. Germline assignment: CDR1 SGDLS and CDR2 YYNGEE. The CDR3 length is 16 residues. V shed 0 bases and J 2 bases; nucleotides not matched to a gene: 8. CDR3 sequence reads: CASSVAGGGSTYEQYF. The CDR3 coding sequence is TGTGCCAGCAGCGTAGCGGGAGGCGGGAGCACCTACGAGCAGTACTTC.

This clone was recorded a few times. The gene calls are TRBV5-6 and TRBJ1-5, with TRBD1 identical over 8 bases. The J segment lost 2 bases and the V segment lost 3 bases, leaving 1 base of the junction unmatched. Germline CDR1 and CDR2: SGHDT and YYEEEE. The CDR3 has 14 amino acids. In nucleotides, the CDR3 is TGTGCCAGCAGCTGGGGACAGGGCAATCAGCCCCAGCATTTT. Protein: CASSWGQGNQPQHF.

The sample holds one count of this clone. The J gene is TRBJ1-1, the V gene TRBV4-3; weak D call: TRBD1 (6 bases). The germline V and J ends were trimmed by 3 bases and 4 bases, with 21 bases remaining between them. The germline V gene encodes CDR1 LGHNA and CDR2 YSLEER. This CDR3 contains 17 residues. The CDR3 here is CASSHLAGDRLATEAFF. The CDR3 DNA is TGCGCCAGCAGCCACCTAGCAGGGGATCGGCTGGCCACTGAAGCTTTCTTT.

The chain joins TRBV6-1 to TRBJ2-1, with 7 bases that match TRBD2. Germline lookup yields CDR1 MNHNS and CDR2 SASEGT. CDR3 length equals 15 residues. With 2 bases clipped from V and 1 base from J, the junction kept 2 bases outside the gene matches. The CDR3 DNA reads as TGTGCCAGCAGTGAAAATAGCGGGTCCTACAATGAGCAGTTCTTC. It encodes CASSENSGSYNEQFF.

The V gene is TRBV30, the J gene TRBJ1-5; the match to TRBD1 covers 10 bases. In germline, CDR1 is GTSNPN, CDR2 SVGIG (reference sequence). J was trimmed by 3 bases and V by 1 base; bases with no gene match: 6. The CDR3 consists of 16 residues. The CDR3 here is CAWSDTDRGLNQPQHF. CDR3 nucleotide sequence: TGTGCCTGGAGTGACACTGACAGGGGGCTCAATCAGCCCCAGCATTTT.

The J gene is TRBJ2-5, the V gene TRBV29-1, with 7 bases fitting TRBD2. With 3 bases clipped from V and 3 bases from J, the junction kept 16 bases outside the gene matches. Germline loops: CDR1 SQVTM, CDR2 ANQGSEA. The CDR3 consists of 17 residues. The CDR3 DNA reads as TGCAGCGTTGATAATTTGGCGGGGGAAACAACCGAAGAGACCCAGTACTTC. It codes for CSVDNLAGETTEETQYF.

The chain combines TRBV6-5 with TRBJ1-2; 7 bases are a match to TRBD1. Germline lookup yields CDR1 MNHEY and CDR2 SVGAGI. The CDR3 is made up of 15 amino acids. V lost 4 bases and J lost 4; bases outside the gene matches: 9. This chain's CDR3 is CASSSDDRVGYGYTF. In DNA, the CDR3 is TGTGCCAGCAGTTCCGACGACAGGGTGGGCTATGGCTACACCTTC.

The chain has TRBV7-2 and TRBJ2-7; 9 bases fit TRBD2. V lost 7 bases to trimming and J lost 6 bases; unmatched junction nucleotides: 7. CDR1 is SGHTA and CDR2 is FQGNSA in the germline V gene. The CDR3 is 13 amino acids. The CDR3 spells CASKMLAGSEQYF. In DNA, the CDR3 is TGTGCCAGCAAGATGCTAGCGGGGTCCGAGCAGTACTTC.

CDR3: CASSLGPLGATNTEAFF. The CDR3 DNA is TGTGCCAGCAGCTTGGGCCCGTTGGGGGCGACGAACACTGAAGCTTTCTTT. This chain connects TRBV5-6 to TRBJ1-1, with D perhaps TRBD1 (6 bases). There are 17 residues in the CDR3. CDR1 and CDR2 (germline): SGHDT, YYEEEE. The V and J ends lost 0 bases and 1 base respectively, with 16 bases between them.

The chain links TRBV7-2 to TRBJ1-3; D perhaps matches TRBD1 (6 bases). The CDR3 sequence is 16 residues long. Trimming stripped 0 bases from V and 4 bases from J, with 13 bases between. Germline V CDR1 and CDR2: SGHTA, FQGNSA. The DNA for the CDR3 is TGTGCCAGCAGCTTAGCGTTTGGGGGCCTGGGAAACACCATATATTTT. It codes for CASSLAFGGLGNTIYF.

This chain joins TRBV6-1 and TRBJ2-2; D is possibly TRBD1 (6 bases). There are 15 residues in the CDR3. Germline CDR1 reads MNHNS; CDR2 reads SASEGT. V lost 1 base to trimming and J lost 7 bases, with 13 bases between them. Here the CDR3 DNA reads TGTGCCAGCAGTGAAGAACAGGGCGGCCACGGGGAGCTGTTTTTT. As protein: CASSEEQGGHGELFF.

The chain joins TRBV23-1 to TRBJ2-7; TRBD1 agrees at 7 bases. TRBV23-1 is an open reading frame, and its role is uncertain. The CDR3 is 13 residues long. The J segment lost 4 bases and the V segment lost 7 bases, leaving 7 bases of the junction unmatched. The CDR3 DNA reads TGCGCCAGCACCTCCGGGACAGTGTACGAGCAGTACTTC. Protein sequence: CASTSGTVYEQYF.

The chain couples TRBV10-1 to TRBJ1-1; D unclear. V lost 2 bases and J 6 bases, leaving 10 bases between the germline ends. Germline CDR1 WNHNN, CDR2 SYGVQD (reference sequence). The CDR3 is 13 amino acids. The chain's CDR3 is CASSERMGAEAFF. CDR3 sequence (DNA): TGCGCCAGCAGTGAGAGAATGGGCGCTGAAGCTTTCTTT.

The J gene is TRBJ2-2, the V gene TRBV9; the D is unclear. V was cut by 4 bases and J by 4 bases, with 11 bases left in between. This CDR3 has 14 amino acids. In germline, CDR1 is SGDLS, CDR2 YYNGEE. The CDR3 DNA sequence: TGTGCCAGCAGCCCTCGACCGGGCACCGGGGAGCTGTTTTTT. This sequence encodes CASSPRPGTGELFF.

The chain recombines TRBV30 with TRBJ2-3; possibly TRBD2 for D (6 bases). Germline V gene lookup returns CDR1 GTSNPN and CDR2 SVGIG (reference sequence). The CDR3 contains 13 residues. Trimming took off 2 bases at V and 0 bases at J, with 6 bases between the two ends. The CDR3 here is CAWSSGSTDTQYF. CDR3 DNA sequence: TGTGCCTGGAGTAGCGGGAGCACAGATACGCAGTATTTT.

The chain uses TRBV19 and TRBJ2-1; D remains unclear. From germline, CDR1 is LNHDA and CDR2 SQIVND (reference sequence). The CDR3 covers 12 residues. Trimming took off 4 bases at V and 3 bases at J, with 4 bases between the two ends. DNA of the CDR3: TGTGCCAGTAGTAGCGACTACAATGAGCAGTTCTTC. The encoded protein is CASSSDYNEQFF.

V usage is TRBV11-1 and J usage is TRBJ2-3; weak D call: TRBD1 (6 bases). V lost 6 bases to trimming and J lost 4 bases, with 11 bases between them. Germline values: CDR1 SGHAT, CDR2 FQDESV (reference sequence). The CDR3 has 13 residues. CDR3 coding DNA: TGTGCCAGCAGGACTACAGGGTCAGATACGCAGTATTTT. This translates into CASRTTGSDTQYF.

The chain couples TRBV9 to TRBJ2-5; D is possibly TRBD1 (7 bases). CDR1 is SGDLS and CDR2 is YYNGEE in the germline V gene. The CDR3 extends over 18 amino acids. V was cut by 3 bases and J by 5 bases, with 26 bases left in between. The CDR3 spells CASSANSFQGEARETQYF. Written as DNA, the CDR3 is TGTGCCAGCAGCGCAAATAGTTTTCAGGGGGAGGCTCGGGAGACCCAGTACTTC.

The CDR3 sequence: CASSLVGGAYNEQFF. DNA for the CDR3: TGCGCCAGCAGCTTGGTCGGGGGGGCTTACAATGAGCAGTTCTTC. The chain links TRBV5-1 to TRBJ2-1, with 8 bases fitting TRBD2. V gave up 0 bases and J gave up 4 bases; unmatched junction bases: 3. Germline V gene data show CDR1 as SGHRS and CDR2 as YFSETQ. The CDR3 is 15 residues long. Together with reference TRBV5-1 and TRBJ2-1, the CDR3 gives the full variable domain: KAGVTQTPRYLIKTRGQQVTLSCSPISGHRSVSWYQQTPGQGLQFLFEYFSETQRNKGNFPGRFSGRQFSNSRSEMNVSTLELGDSALYLCASSLVGGAYNEQFFGPGTRLTVL.